These T cell receptor beta chains were read from a single sample in a study of blood T cell repertoires in COVID-19. Profiling relied on immunoSEQ multiplex PCR, and the TCRdb table lists in-frame clones only, not all of them. The table includes 60,000 or so clones, around 85% detected once. The sequencing input was peripheral blood. Receptors were obtained from a human donor in a cohort sampled during active COVID-19. Both conserved end residues are part of each CDR3. Fields, in order: D gene, clone size, J gene, V gene, CDR3 DNA, CDR3 protein. D genes are given only for firm matches. Size values are once, few and many counts, or a class for expanded clones, and some rows have none.

D gene: .; clone size: .; J gene: TRBJ2-7; V gene: TRBV9; CDR3 DNA: TGTGCCAGCAGCGTAGCCGGGATTGGCCTCGAGCAGTACTTC; CDR3 protein: CASSVAGIGLEQYF
D gene: .; clone size: .; J gene: TRBJ2-1; V gene: TRBV18; CDR3 DNA: TGTGCCAGCTCACCAGGCAGGGGAATTTTCAACAATGAGCAGTTCTTC; CDR3 protein: CASSPGRGIFNNEQFF
D gene: .; clone size: .; J gene: TRBJ2-3; V gene: TRBV7-2; CDR3 DNA: TGTGCCAGCAGCCCCGGGGGGCTAGATACGCAGTATTTT; CDR3 protein: CASSPGGLDTQYF
D gene: TRBD1; clone size: .; J gene: TRBJ1-1; V gene: TRBV6-5; CDR3 DNA: TGTGCCAGCAGTTACTCGCAGGGGGCTGAAGCTTTCTTT; CDR3 protein: CASSYSQGAEAFF
D gene: TRBD2; clone size: .; J gene: TRBJ2-3; V gene: TRBV5-1; CDR3 DNA: TGCGCCAGCAGCGTAAGCGGGGGGGGTGATACGCAGTATTTT; CDR3 protein: CASSVSGGGDTQYF
D gene: TRBD2; clone size: .; J gene: TRBJ2-1; V gene: TRBV5-6; CDR3 DNA: TGTGCCAGCAGCTTGGGCCCACAGCGGGGGGGCGAGGAGCAGTTCTTC; CDR3 protein: CASSLGPQRGGEEQFF
D gene: .; clone size: .; J gene: TRBJ1-6; V gene: TRBV27; CDR3 DNA: TGTGCCAGCAGTTTATCGGGGTGGACAGAGAATTCACCCCTCCACTTT; CDR3 protein: CASSLSGWTENSPLHF
D gene: .; clone size: .; J gene: TRBJ2-5; V gene: TRBV6-5; CDR3 DNA: TGTGCCAGCAGTTACAGCTGGCGGGCCGGAGAGACCCAGTACTTC; CDR3 protein: CASSYSWRAGETQYF
D gene: TRBD2; clone size: .; J gene: TRBJ2-7; V gene: TRBV2; CDR3 DNA: TGTGCCAGCACCAAGACTAGCGGGGACGAGCAGTACTTC; CDR3 protein: CASTKTSGDEQYF
D gene: .; clone size: .; J gene: TRBJ1-1; V gene: TRBV30; CDR3 DNA: TGTGCCTGGAGGACAGTGTACACTGAAGCTTTCTTT; CDR3 protein: CAWRTVYTEAFF
D gene: .; clone size: .; J gene: TRBJ1-1; V gene: TRBV11-3; CDR3 DNA: TGTGCCAGCAGCTTAGTGGCGGCTAACACTGAAGCTTTCTTT; CDR3 protein: CASSLVAANTEAFF
D gene: TRBD2; clone size: few; J gene: TRBJ2-1; V gene: TRBV27; CDR3 DNA: TGTGCCAGCAGTTTCACCCTAGCGGGGGGGCAGTTCTTC; CDR3 protein: CASSFTLAGGQFF
D gene: TRBD2; clone size: once; J gene: TRBJ2-7; V gene: TRBV5-6; CDR3 DNA: TGTGCCAGCAGCTTACTAGCGACCTCCTACGAGCAGTACTTC; CDR3 protein: CASSLLATSYEQYF
D gene: .; clone size: .; J gene: TRBJ1-2; V gene: TRBV19; CDR3 DNA: TGTGCCAGTAGTCTCGCGGCGGGGGGAAGCTATGGCTACACCTTC; CDR3 protein: CASSLAAGGSYGYTF
D gene: TRBD2; clone size: .; J gene: TRBJ2-3; V gene: TRBV4-2; CDR3 DNA: TGTGCCAGCAGCCAAGCCCCGGGGCGAGCGGGGGGGCAGATAGATACGCAGTATTTT; CDR3 protein: CASSQAPGRAGGQIDTQYF
D gene: .; clone size: .; J gene: TRBJ1-4; V gene: TRBV12-3/TRBV12-4; CDR3 DNA: TGTGCCAGCAGTTTATGGGGGGACGAAAAACTGTTTTTT; CDR3 protein: CASSLWGDEKLFF
D gene: .; clone size: few; J gene: TRBJ2-6; V gene: TRBV19; CDR3 DNA: TGTGCCAGTACCGGGGAGCGGGGCTACAGGGCTGGGGCCAACGTCCTGACTTTC; CDR3 protein: CASTGERGYRAGANVLTF
D gene: .; clone size: few; J gene: TRBJ2-3; V gene: TRBV18; CDR3 DNA: TGTGCCAGCTCACCTCCGGGGGGCACAGATACGCAGTATTTT; CDR3 protein: CASSPPGGTDTQYF
D gene: TRBD1; clone size: .; J gene: TRBJ2-6; V gene: TRBV6-5; CDR3 DNA: TGTGCCAGCAAGCAGGGGGCGGGAGGGGCCAACGTCCTGACTTTC; CDR3 protein: CASKQGAGGANVLTF
D gene: .; clone size: .; J gene: TRBJ2-7; V gene: TRBV5-1; CDR3 DNA: TGCGCCAGCAGCTTGGCCCCTTCCAGCGGGTTCCCCTACGAGCAGTACTTC; CDR3 protein: CASSLAPSSGFPYEQYF
D gene: .; clone size: .; J gene: TRBJ1-1; V gene: TRBV11-2; CDR3 DNA: TGTGCCAGCAGCTCCCAAGGGGGCACTGAAGCTTTCTTT; CDR3 protein: CASSSQGGTEAFF
D gene: TRBD2; clone size: .; J gene: TRBJ2-1; V gene: TRBV29-1; CDR3 DNA: TGCAGCGCCGGACTAGCCCGAAATGAGCAGTTCTTC; CDR3 protein: CSAGLARNEQFF
D gene: .; clone size: .; J gene: TRBJ1-3; V gene: TRBV7-9; CDR3 DNA: TGTGCCAGCAGCTTAGGGGCAATGACGGGGGGAAACACCATATATTTT; CDR3 protein: CASSLGAMTGGNTIYF
D gene: .; clone size: .; J gene: TRBJ1-2; V gene: TRBV29-1; CDR3 DNA: TGCAGCGTTGGCCGCGGACAGTTAAGAGGCTACACCTTC; CDR3 protein: CSVGRGQLRGYTF
D gene: .; clone size: few; J gene: TRBJ1-3; V gene: TRBV5-1; CDR3 DNA: TGCGCCAGCAGCTTACAGGGTAATGGAAACACCATATATTTT; CDR3 protein: CASSLQGNGNTIYF
D gene: .; clone size: once; J gene: TRBJ1-2; V gene: TRBV18; CDR3 DNA: TGTGCCAGCTCACCACAGGGGACTAACTGGGATGGCTACACCTTC; CDR3 protein: CASSPQGTNWDGYTF
D gene: TRBD1; clone size: few; J gene: TRBJ2-2; V gene: TRBV4-3; CDR3 DNA: TGCGCCAGCAGCCGGGATACAGGGGCCGGGGAGCTGTTTTTT; CDR3 protein: CASSRDTGAGELFF
D gene: .; clone size: .; J gene: TRBJ1-4; V gene: TRBV4-1; CDR3 DNA: TGCGCCAGCAGCCAACCGGGGGAGGGAAAACTGTTTTTT; CDR3 protein: CASSQPGEGKLFF
D gene: TRBD1; clone size: .; J gene: TRBJ2-7; V gene: TRBV10-1; CDR3 DNA: TGCGCCAGCAGTGAGTCGATGACAGGGGGCTTGGGGGAGCAGTACTTC; CDR3 protein: CASSESMTGGLGEQYF
D gene: TRBD1; clone size: few; J gene: TRBJ2-5; V gene: TRBV7-2; CDR3 DNA: TGTGCCAGCAGCTTAGCGGGGACAGGGTTTGAGACCCAGTACTTC; CDR3 protein: CASSLAGTGFETQYF
D gene: .; clone size: .; J gene: TRBJ2-3; V gene: TRBV5-1; CDR3 DNA: TGCGCCAGCAGCTTGGACAGGGCTGCAGATACGCAGTATTTT; CDR3 protein: CASSLDRAADTQYF
D gene: .; clone size: .; J gene: TRBJ2-3; V gene: TRBV13; CDR3 DNA: TGTGCCAGCAAGGACTTCACAGATACGCAGTATTTT; CDR3 protein: CASKDFTDTQYF
D gene: .; clone size: .; J gene: TRBJ2-2; V gene: TRBV11-3; CDR3 DNA: TGTGCCAGCAGCTTAGGCGGAACCGGGGAGCTGTTTTTT; CDR3 protein: CASSLGGTGELFF
D gene: .; clone size: .; J gene: TRBJ1-1; V gene: TRBV18; CDR3 DNA: TGTGCCAGCTCACCGGGCTTAACTGAAGCTTTCTTT; CDR3 protein: CASSPGLTEAFF
D gene: .; clone size: .; J gene: TRBJ2-1; V gene: TRBV5-1; CDR3 DNA: TGCGCCAGCAGCTTGACAGGGATCAGGAATGAGCAGTTCTTC; CDR3 protein: CASSLTGIRNEQFF
D gene: TRBD1; clone size: .; J gene: TRBJ2-5; V gene: TRBV10-2; CDR3 DNA: TGCGCCAGCAGCGCCGGGACAGGGGCTGCAGAGACCCAGTACTTC; CDR3 protein: CASSAGTGAAETQYF
D gene: TRBD2; clone size: .; J gene: TRBJ2-1; V gene: TRBV20-1; CDR3 DNA: TGCAGTGCTAGTCCCCCGGGACTAGCCCTAGTCAGCTCCTACAATGAGCAGTTCTTC; CDR3 protein: CSASPPGLALVSSYNEQFF
D gene: TRBD1; clone size: .; J gene: TRBJ2-5; V gene: TRBV2; CDR3 DNA: TGTGCCAGAAGGACAGGGCGTTACCAAGAGACCCAGTACTTC; CDR3 protein: CARRTGRYQETQYF
D gene: TRBD1; clone size: .; J gene: TRBJ2-5; V gene: TRBV18; CDR3 DNA: TGTGCCAGCTCACCATTGGGACAGGAAGAGACCCAGTACTTC; CDR3 protein: CASSPLGQEETQYF
D gene: .; clone size: .; J gene: TRBJ2-5; V gene: TRBV25-1; CDR3 DNA: TGTGCCAGCAGTGAATCGGCAGGGGAGAGGTCAGAGACCCAGTACTTC; CDR3 protein: CASSESAGERSETQYF
D gene: .; clone size: few; J gene: TRBJ1-3; V gene: TRBV19; CDR3 DNA: TGTGCCAGTAGTTTTCCGGACAGTCTCTCTGGAAACACCATATATTTT; CDR3 protein: CASSFPDSLSGNTIYF
D gene: TRBD1; clone size: .; J gene: TRBJ2-7; V gene: TRBV20-1; CDR3 DNA: TGCAGTGCTAGTAAGGGGGCCCCCTCCTACGAGCAGTACTTC; CDR3 protein: CSASKGAPSYEQYF
D gene: TRBD1; clone size: .; J gene: TRBJ2-1; V gene: TRBV11-1; CDR3 DNA: TGTGCCAGCAGCTTAGCCGGGACAGGGAGCAATGAGCAGTTCTTC; CDR3 protein: CASSLAGTGSNEQFF
D gene: .; clone size: .; J gene: TRBJ1-2; V gene: TRBV27; CDR3 DNA: TGTGCCAGCAGTTTATCCGGGTTTAGCTATGGCTACACCTTC; CDR3 protein: CASSLSGFSYGYTF
D gene: .; clone size: .; J gene: TRBJ1-2; V gene: TRBV14; CDR3 DNA: TGTGCCAGCAGCCATACCGGGGAGGGGTTCAGCTACACCTTC; CDR3 protein: CASSHTGEGFSYTF
D gene: .; clone size: .; J gene: TRBJ1-2; V gene: TRBV27; CDR3 DNA: TGTGCCAGCAGTTTATCGCGGGGGGATGGCTACACCTTC; CDR3 protein: CASSLSRGDGYTF
D gene: .; clone size: .; J gene: TRBJ2-3; V gene: TRBV7-2; CDR3 DNA: TGTGCCAGCAGCCTGCTTAGCGGTTCTAGCACAGATACGCAGTATTTT; CDR3 protein: CASSLLSGSSTDTQYF
D gene: .; clone size: .; J gene: TRBJ1-5; V gene: TRBV6-1; CDR3 DNA: TGTGCCAGCAGTGAAGTTCGCCGGTGGCAGCCCCAGCATTTT; CDR3 protein: CASSEVRRWQPQHF
D gene: TRBD1; clone size: .; J gene: TRBJ1-5; V gene: TRBV11-2; CDR3 DNA: TGTGCCAGCAGCACCCAGGGGGATCAGCCCCAGCATTTT; CDR3 protein: CASSTQGDQPQHF
D gene: .; clone size: .; J gene: TRBJ2-3; V gene: TRBV24-1; CDR3 DNA: TGTGCCACCAGTGATTCCGGTAGTGCAGATACGCAGTATTTT; CDR3 protein: CATSDSGSADTQYF
D gene: .; clone size: .; J gene: TRBJ1-2; V gene: TRBV5-1; CDR3 DNA: TGCGCCAGCAGCGCGCGGGAGCGGGGCTATGGCTACACCTTC; CDR3 protein: CASSARERGYGYTF
D gene: .; clone size: .; J gene: TRBJ1-2; V gene: TRBV5-1; CDR3 DNA: TGCGCCAGCAGCCCGCCACAGGTTAACTATGGCTACACCTTC; CDR3 protein: CASSPPQVNYGYTF
D gene: .; clone size: .; J gene: TRBJ2-7; V gene: TRBV5-1; CDR3 DNA: TGCGCCAGCAGCTTGGGCGGGACCTCAACCTACGAGCAGTACTTC; CDR3 protein: CASSLGGTSTYEQYF
D gene: .; clone size: .; J gene: TRBJ1-5; V gene: TRBV5-1; CDR3 DNA: TGCGCCAGCAGCCCAGGGGACCGCAATCAGCCCCAGCATTTT; CDR3 protein: CASSPGDRNQPQHF